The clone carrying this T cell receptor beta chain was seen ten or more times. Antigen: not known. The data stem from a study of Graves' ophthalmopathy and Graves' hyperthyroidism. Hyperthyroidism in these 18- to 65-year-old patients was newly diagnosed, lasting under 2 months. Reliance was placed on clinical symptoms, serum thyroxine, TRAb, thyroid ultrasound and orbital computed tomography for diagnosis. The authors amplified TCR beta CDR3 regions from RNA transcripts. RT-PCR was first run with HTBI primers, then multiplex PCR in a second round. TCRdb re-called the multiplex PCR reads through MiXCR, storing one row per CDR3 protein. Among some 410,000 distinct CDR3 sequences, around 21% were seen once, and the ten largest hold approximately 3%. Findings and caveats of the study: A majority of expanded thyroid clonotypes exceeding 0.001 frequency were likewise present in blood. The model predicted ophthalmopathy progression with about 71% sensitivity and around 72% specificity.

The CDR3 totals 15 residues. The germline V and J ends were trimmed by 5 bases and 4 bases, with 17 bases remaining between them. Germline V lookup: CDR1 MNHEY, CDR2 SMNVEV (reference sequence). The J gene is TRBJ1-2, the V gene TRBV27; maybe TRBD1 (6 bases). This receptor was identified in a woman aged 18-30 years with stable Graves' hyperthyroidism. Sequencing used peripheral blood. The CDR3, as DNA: TGTGCCAGCAGTAATACAGGGTTAGACGGCTATGGCTACACCTTC. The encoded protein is CASSNTGLDGYGYTF.